The clone carrying this T cell receptor beta chain was detected only a few times. Its antigen is as yet unknown. This record comes from a study of beta chain features in type 1 diabetes. CDR1 and CDR2 (germline): GTSNPN, SVGIG (reference sequence). The CDR3 contains 13 residues. The V and J ends lost 5 bases and 7 bases respectively, with 14 bases between them. Expressed TCRB transcripts were sequenced because the entire RNA isolate underwent reverse transcription. Profiled with immunoSEQ multiplex PCR; TCRdb holds only in-frame clones, not every one. Here the sample spans around 250,000 clones, over 11% being singletons. Study findings and constraints: Naive, central memory and regulatory TCRB repertoires appeared more similar among patients than healthy donors. Shortening that was moderate but significant affected the TCRB CDR3s of Type 1 diabetes patients in all four CD4+ subsets.

The genes are TRBV30 and TRBJ2-2; D call uncertain. The TCR comes from a young man with type 1 diabetes. The material sequenced was naive CD4+ T cells from blood. This CDR3 is CAWAPEYIGELFF. CDR3 sequence (DNA): TGTGCCTGGGCCCCGGAGTACATCGGGGAGCTGTTTTTT. Full variable domain (rest looked up from reference TRBV30 and TRBJ2-2): SQTIHQWPATLVQPVGSPLSLECTVEGTSNPNLYWYRQAAGRGLQLLFYSVGIGQISSEVPQNLSASRPQDRQFILSSKKLLLSDSGFYLCAWAPEYIGELFFGEGSRLTVL.